Below are 32 T cell receptor beta chains sequenced from a single sample in a study of cytomegalovirus exposure and HLA in healthy donors. PCR amplification relied on 60 Vbeta primers (plus 13 Jbeta primers). Sequenced by immunoSEQ multiplex PCR; TCRdb stores in-frame clones only, minus some. The top ten clones hold 3.3% of a sample with 150,000 or so clones, roughly 73% of them seen once. The sample taken for sequencing was PBMCs. The source is a man aged 35 to 55 in good health and CMV-seronegative.

CDR3 in amino acids: CSVQDRGNSPLHF. CDR3 DNA: TGCAGCGTACAGGACAGGGGGAATTCACCCCTCCACTTT. The chain joins TRBV29-1 to TRBJ1-6, with TRBD1 identical over 10 bases. Unmatched junction bases numbered 3, after V lost 6 bases and J lost 7 bases. Germline V gene lookup returns CDR1 SQVTM and CDR2 ANQGSEA. This CDR3 has 13 residues.

This clone is a singleton in its sample. V and J are TRBV19 and TRBJ1-2; the match to TRBD1 covers 7 bases. The CDR3 has 15 amino acids. V lost 4 bases, J lost 0 bases, and 5 bases stayed unmatched. The germline V gene has CDR1 LNHDA and CDR2 SQIVND (reference sequence). CDR3 DNA sequence: TGTGCCAGTAGTACGCAGGGGGAAGCTAACTATGGCTACACCTTC. Amino acids: CASSTQGEANYGYTF.

The chain uses TRBV29-1 and TRBJ1-2; D is unresolved. The CDR3 covers 12 residues. Germline CDR1 is SQVTM and CDR2 is ANQGSEA. Trimming removed 5 bases from V and 8 bases from J, with 15 bases in between. Written as DNA, the CDR3 is TGCAGCGTTATCAGAGGGATGAGGGGCTACACCTTC. It is translated as CSVIRGMRGYTF.

The rearrangement uses TRBV7-8 and TRBJ2-7, with D perhaps TRBD2 (6 bases). Trimming removed 8 bases from V and 4 bases from J, with 21 bases in between. Germline assignment: CDR1 SGHVS and CDR2 FQNEAQ. The CDR3 loop spans 15 amino acids. This CDR3 reads CASDKGGEYSYEQYF. The CDR3 nucleotides read TGTGCCAGCGATAAAGGCGGGGAGTACAGTTACGAGCAGTACTTC.

The CDR3 sequence: CASSEGRGSSGNTIYF. The CDR3 coding sequence is TGTGCCAGCAGTGAGGGCAGGGGCTCCTCTGGAAACACCATATATTTT. The chain combines TRBV2 with TRBJ1-3; the D gene is possibly TRBD1 (6 bases). Germline V gives CDR1 SNHLY, CDR2 FYNNEI. The CDR3 extends over 16 amino acids. Trimming pared 3 bases from V and 0 bases from J, leaving 12 bases between. Supplemented by reference TRBV2 and TRBJ1-3, the full variable domain reads EPEVTQTPSHQVTQMGQEVILRCVPISNHLYFYWYRQILGQKVEFLVSFYNNEISEKSEIFDDQFSVERPDGSNFTLKIRSTKLEDSAMYFCASSEGRGSSGNTIYFGEGSWLTVV.

This chain joins TRBV6-4 and TRBJ2-7; 9 nucleotides align to TRBD1. V shed 5 bases and J 7 bases; nucleotides not matched to a gene: 12. Per the germline V gene, CDR1 is MRHNA and CDR2 is SNTAGT. CDR3 size: 15 residues. The CDR3 coding sequence is TGTGCCAGCAGTTTCCCCGGGACAGGGTCTGTAGAGCAGTACTTC. Translation gives CASSFPGTGSVEQYF.

The chain is built from TRBV6-5 and TRBJ1-6; TRBD1 matches at 10 bases. This CDR3 region has 16 residues. V lost 0 bases to trimming and J lost 8 bases; unmatched junction nucleotides: 4. Germline values: CDR1 MNHEY, CDR2 SVGAGI. The CDR3 DNA is TGTGCCAGCAGTTACTCGACCGGGACAGGGGATTCACCCCTCCACTTT. Translation: CASSYSTGTGDSPLHF.

This clone has a single count. The chain combines TRBV5-1 with TRBJ2-3, with D possibly being TRBD2 (6 bases). Germline CDR1 and CDR2: SGHRS and YFSETQ. This CDR3 contains 16 residues. Trimming cost V 0 bases and J 0 bases, with 11 bases left between them. This chain's CDR3 is CASSLGGGVSTDTQYF. DNA of the CDR3: TGCGCCAGCAGCTTGGGCGGCGGGGTAAGCACAGATACGCAGTATTTT.

This clone was detected only once. The V gene is TRBV7-2, the J gene TRBJ1-3; D is undetermined. CDR1 is SGHTA and CDR2 is FQGNSA in the germline V gene. The CDR3 consists of 14 residues. The ends were cut back, 4 bases at V and 4 bases at J, with 11 bases in the middle. The CDR3: CASSYNNLGNTIYF. The CDR3 DNA sequence: TGTGCCAGCAGCTACAATAACCTGGGAAACACCATATATTTT.

V and J are TRBV7-2 and TRBJ2-3, with TRBD2 identical over 10 bases. The CDR3 loop spans 16 amino acids. The V segment lost 4 bases and the J segment 3 bases; nucleotides outside the gene matches: 7. In germline, CDR1 is SGHTA, CDR2 FQGNSA. The chain's CDR3 is CASSSNSGGRTDTQYF. CDR3 bases: TGTGCCAGCAGCTCGAATAGCGGGGGGCGGACAGATACGCAGTATTTT.

This rearrangement joins TRBV4-1 to TRBJ2-2, with TRBD2 identical over 10 bases. Germline V gene lookup returns CDR1 MGHRA and CDR2 YSYEKL. The CDR3 runs to 18 residues. The V segment lost 2 bases and the J segment 2 bases; nucleotides outside the gene matches: 8. The CDR3 nucleotides are TGCGCCAGCAGCCAACGGACTAGCGGATACTATAACACCGGGGAGCTGTTTTTT. Amino acid sequence: CASSQRTSGYYNTGELFF.

V and J are TRBV5-5 and TRBJ1-1; D might be TRBD1 (5 bases). V lost 0 bases to trimming and J lost 0 bases, with 9 bases between them. The CDR3 is 15 residues long. Germline lookup yields CDR1 SGHKS and CDR2 YYEKEE (reference sequence). CDR3 nucleotide sequence: TGTGCCAGCAGCTTGGGGGGCGCGATGAACACTGAAGCTTTCTTT. It encodes CASSLGGAMNTEAFF.

This sequence joins TRBV27 and TRBJ1-2; D remains unclear. Germline V gene data show CDR1 as MNHEY and CDR2 as SMNVEV (reference sequence). There are 14 residues in the CDR3. The V end was cut by 6 bases, the J end by 3 bases, with 14 bases between. CDR3 sequence reads: CASRAFMMDYGYTF. In DNA, the CDR3 is TGTGCCAGCAGAGCGTTTATGATGGACTATGGCTACACCTTC.

This chain joins TRBV18 and TRBJ2-7; a weak D match, TRBD2 (5 bases). Trimming removed 0 bases at V and 5 bases at J, with 8 bases between. Germline V gene sequence: CDR1 KGHSH, CDR2 LQKENI. The CDR3 has 13 residues. The CDR3 DNA follows: TGTGCCAGCTCACCACCGTCCGGGGACGAGCAGTACTTC. Residues: CASSPPSGDEQYF.

The chain joins TRBV9 to TRBJ2-3; 9 nucleotides agree with TRBD2. The CDR3 loop spans 18 amino acids. With V trimmed by 0 bases and J by 2 bases, 10 bases remained unmatched. Germline CDR1 reads SGDLS; CDR2 reads YYNGEE. CDR3 nucleotide sequence: TGTGCCAGCAGCGTAGCTCCCCTAGCGGGACTATACACAGATACGCAGTATTTT. Its protein is CASSVAPLAGLYTDTQYF. The complete variable domain, with remaining parts taken from reference TRBV9 and TRBJ2-3, reads DSGVTQTPKHLITATGQRVTLRCSPRSGDLSVYWYQQSLDQGLQFLIQYYNGEERAKGNILERFSAQQFPDLHSELNLSSLELGDSALYFCASSVAPLAGLYTDTQYFGPGTRLTVL.

V is TRBV6-6 and J is TRBJ2-1; no firm D call. The germline V gene encodes CDR1 MNHNY and CDR2 SVGAGI (reference sequence). The CDR3 has 11 residues. Deletions cut 4 bases from V and 8 bases from J, with 6 bases between. This CDR3 is CASSSVYEQFF. In nucleotides, the CDR3 is TGTGCCAGCAGTTCTGTCTATGAGCAGTTCTTC.

The genes are TRBV6-6 and TRBJ1-3; D might be TRBD1 (5 bases). This CDR3 comprises 15 residues. CDR1 is MNHNY, CDR2 SVGAGI, per germline (reference sequence). Trimming took 0 bases from V and 0 from J, leaving 6 bases between them. The CDR3 nucleotides read TGTGCCAGCAGTTACTCCAGGGACTCTGGAAACACCATATATTTT. Translating gives CASSYSRDSGNTIYF.

The chain couples TRBV7-9 to TRBJ2-2, with a weak D call TRBD2 (6 bases). Trimming shortened V by 3 bases and J by 5 bases, and 7 bases separated the two germline ends. CDR1 is SEHNR, CDR2 FQNEAQ, per germline (reference sequence). CDR3 size: 13 residues. The CDR3 sequence is CASSLEGTGELFF. The CDR3, as DNA: TGTGCCAGCAGCTTGGAGGGGACCGGGGAGCTGTTTTTT.

This clone was observed a handful of times. Other DNA sequences in this sample translate to the same CDR3. CDR3 in amino acids: CASSSQGGNTEAFF. CDR3 sequence (DNA): TGCGCCAGCAGCTCCCAGGGGGGGAACACTGAAGCTTTCTTT. The genes are TRBV5-1 and TRBJ1-1; TRBD1 aligns across 7 bases. Trimming at V came to 3 bases and at J to 1 base, leaving 3 bases not matched to a gene. Per the germline V gene, CDR1 is SGHRS and CDR2 is YFSETQ. CDR3 length: 14 amino acids.

The rearrangement links TRBV6-5 to TRBJ1-4; D not resolved. Germline V CDR1 and CDR2: MNHEY, SVGAGI. The CDR3 has 13 residues. The V and J ends lost 2 bases and 5 bases respectively, with 6 bases between them. This chain's CDR3 is CASSYMRNEKLFF. The CDR3 DNA reads TGTGCCAGCAGTTACATGAGGAATGAAAAACTGTTTTTT.

J is TRBJ2-5 and V is TRBV9; D possibly corresponds to TRBD1 (6 bases). Trimming cost V 2 bases and J 3 bases, with 14 bases left between them. CDR1 is SGDLS and CDR2 is YYNGEE in the germline V gene. This CDR3 spans 15 amino acids. The CDR3 region has the DNA TGTGCCAGCAGCGTTTCGACAGGAAATAAAGAGACCCAGTACTTC. As protein: CASSVSTGNKETQYF.

This chain connects TRBV27 to TRBJ2-4, with 11 bases matching TRBD2. The CDR3 consists of 20 residues. Trimming took 2 bases from V and 1 from J; bases not matched to a gene: 13. The germline V gene encodes CDR1 MNHEY and CDR2 SMNVEV (reference sequence). The CDR3, as DNA: TGTGCCAGCAGTTTAAAGACGCCTCCTAGGACTAGCGGGGCCAAAAACATTCAGTACTTC. Protein: CASSLKTPPRTSGAKNIQYF.

This clone was counted a single time. The chain combines TRBV7-9 with TRBJ1-5, with D perhaps TRBD1 (5 bases). Germline lookup yields CDR1 SEHNR and CDR2 FQNEAQ (reference sequence). V lost 0 bases and J lost 1, with 10 bases in between. This CDR3 has 16 amino acids. CDR3 protein: CASSLAGAESNQPQHF. The CDR3 region has the DNA TGTGCCAGCAGCTTAGCAGGGGCGGAAAGCAATCAGCCCCAGCATTTT.

This sequence joins TRBV5-6 and TRBJ2-3, with 10 nucleotides matching TRBD2. Germline-derived CDR1 and CDR2 are SGHDT and YYEEEE. This CDR3 is 17 amino acids long. V lost 3 bases to trimming and J lost 0 bases; unmatched junction nucleotides: 7. DNA of the CDR3: TGTGCCAGCAGCTGGGAAGCGGGGGGGCTCAGCACAGATACGCAGTATTTT. It specifies CASSWEAGGLSTDTQYF. The variable domain in full, with the rest retrieved from reference TRBV5-6 and TRBJ2-3, is DAGVTQSPTHLIKTRGQQVTLRCSPKSGHDTVSWYQQALGQGPQFIFQYYEEEERQRGNFPDRFSGHQFPNYSSELNVNALLLGDSALYLCASSWEAGGLSTDTQYFGPGTRLTVL.

This sequence joins TRBV15 and TRBJ2-7; D gene ambiguous. This CDR3 spans 13 amino acids. Germline V lookup: CDR1 LNHNV, CDR2 YYDKDF (reference sequence). V was trimmed by 0 bases and J by 3 bases, leaving 6 bases between them. Written as DNA, the CDR3 is TGTGCCACCAGCAGAGATATCAGCTACGAGCAGTACTTC. Translation: CATSRDISYEQYF.

The V and J genes are TRBV7-8 and TRBJ2-7, with TRBD1 matching 7 bases. Germline CDR1 reads SGHVS; CDR2 reads FQNEAQ. The V segment lost 6 bases and the J segment 2 bases; nucleotides outside the gene matches: 7. There are 14 residues in the CDR3. The CDR3: CASSLDRLTYEQYF. CDR3 nucleotides: TGTGCCAGCAGTCTGGACAGGTTGACCTACGAGCAGTACTTC.

V usage is TRBV5-1 and J usage is TRBJ2-1; TRBD2 matches at 7 bases. The CDR3 totals 13 residues. In germline, CDR1 is SGHRS, CDR2 YFSETQ. J was trimmed by 9 bases and V by 1 base; bases with no gene match: 4. CDR3 bases: TGCGCCAGCAGCTTGCTTCGGACTAGTGAGCAGTTCTTC. This sequence encodes CASSLLRTSEQFF.

This chain joins TRBV5-8 and TRBJ1-5; tentatively, D is TRBD1 (5 bases). This CDR3 has 18 residues. Germline CDR1 SGHTS, CDR2 YDEGEE. Trimming shortened V by 0 bases and J by 0 bases, and 16 bases separated the two germline ends. DNA of the CDR3: TGTGCCAGCAGCTTGGGTCAAGTAGGGGATCCTAGCAATCAGCCCCAGCATTTT. This encodes CASSLGQVGDPSNQPQHF.

The chain has TRBV11-2 and TRBJ2-1, with TRBD2 identical over 10 bases. From germline, CDR1 is SGHAT and CDR2 FQNNGV. With 5 bases clipped from V and 3 bases from J, the junction kept 7 bases outside the gene matches. The CDR3 extends over 16 amino acids. The CDR3: CASSKLAGGNYNEQFF. In DNA form, the CDR3 reads TGTGCCAGCAGCAAATTAGCGGGGGGTAACTACAATGAGCAGTTCTTC.

The chain employs TRBV7-9 and TRBJ1-3, with TRBD1 matching 7 bases. CDR3 length: 14 residues. Germline V gives CDR1 SEHNR, CDR2 FQNEAQ (reference sequence). The V gene end was trimmed by 5 bases and the J gene end by 3 bases; junction bases not matched to a gene: 4. The CDR3, as DNA: TGTGCCAGCAGCCCCGGGACAGATGGAAACACCATATATTTT. This gives the protein CASSPGTDGNTIYF.

This clone was counted only a few times. CDR3: CASSGGAGGLSYNEQFF. As DNA, the CDR3 is TGTGCCAGCAGCGGGGGGGCGGGGGGCCTGTCCTACAATGAGCAGTTCTTC. The V call is TRBV5-6, the J call TRBJ2-1; 8 bases agree with TRBD2. CDR1 SGHDT and CDR2 YYEEEE come from the germline V gene. Germline trimming cut 4 bases from V and 1 base from J; bases unmatched to any gene: 10. The length of the CDR3 is 17 residues.

This chain connects TRBV27 to TRBJ1-5; 11 bases are a match to TRBD1. Trimming took 6 bases from V and 6 from J; bases not matched to a gene: 4. The CDR3 consists of 14 residues. Germline CDR1 and CDR2: MNHEY and SMNVEV (reference sequence). This CDR3 reads CASRAGTGGQPQHF. DNA of the CDR3: TGTGCCAGCAGGGCAGGGACAGGGGGTCAGCCCCAGCATTTT.